These 4 T cell receptor beta chains were sequenced from one sample in a study of sequential checkpoint blockade in melanoma. Assay used: immunoSEQ multiplex PCR; TCRdb lists only in-frame clones, some missing. The table records 5,000 to 8,000 clones, under 25% of them present only once. Treatment meaning: randomized to nivolumab then ipilimumab (arm A) or the reverse (arm B). This material consisted of tumor tissue (inferred from file names), taken from a patient given nivolumab and ipilimumab in sequence. These TCRs come from a human donor with melanoma.

V and J are TRBV5-1 and TRBJ2-2, with a weak D call TRBD1 (5 bases). The CDR3 length is 16 residues. Per the germline V gene, CDR1 is SGHRS and CDR2 is YFSETQ. V was cut by 2 bases and J by 0 bases, with 11 bases left in between. CDR3 loop: CASSFAGPPNTGELFF. The CDR3 bases are TGCGCCAGCAGCTTCGCAGGGCCTCCGAACACCGGGGAGCTGTTTTTT. Variable domain in full (rest from reference TRBV5-1 and TRBJ2-2): KAGVTQTPRYLIKTRGQQVTLSCSPISGHRSVSWYQQTPGQGLQFLFEYFSETQRNKGNFPGRFSGRQFSNSRSEMNVSTLELGDSALYLCASSFAGPPNTGELFFGEGSRLTVL.

Concerning this clone: At one end, the junction sequence differs from germline, possibly due to a read error. The chain links TRBV11-3 to TRBJ2-3; D may correspond to TRBD1 or TRBD2 (7 bases each). Germline V gene sequence: CDR1 SGHNT, CDR2 YENEEA. CDR3 length: 16 residues. This CDR3 reads CASSLGQGGSTDTQYF. The DNA of the CDR3 is TGTGCTAGCAGCTTGGGGCAGGGGGGGAGCACAGATACGCAGTATTTT.

The V call is TRBV29-1, the J call TRBJ2-3; unclear D gene. CDR3 length equals 17 residues. V lost 1 base to trimming and J lost 2 bases, with 19 bases between them. From germline, CDR1 is SQVTM and CDR2 ANQGSEA. CDR3: CSVEAGRLQTLTDTQYF. CDR3 DNA sequence: TGCAGCGTTGAAGCGGGTCGGCTACAGACCCTCACAGATACGCAGTATTTT.

This clone appeared many times. CDR3 coding DNA: TGTGCCAGCAGCGTCCATCCTAGCGGGTCCACCGGGGAGCTGTTTTTT. It specifies CASSVHPSGSTGELFF. V is TRBV9 and J is TRBJ2-2, with 8 nucleotides matching TRBD2. CDR3 size: 16 residues. V lost 2 bases and J lost 4; bases outside the gene matches: 7. The germline gives CDR1 SGDLS, CDR2 YYNGEE.